The rows below give T cell receptor beta chains drawn from one sample of a study of radiation and T cells in renal cell carcinoma. Assay: immunoSEQ multiplex PCR; the TCRdb copy retains only in-frame clones and omits some. The sample lists about 130,000 clones, over 75% occurring once. Specimen: blood, collected from a patient whose treatment included radiotherapy and nephrectomy. These receptors all come from a woman in her forties or fifties with renal cell carcinoma. Both conserved end residues are part of each CDR3. The order of the fields is J gene, V gene, D gene, clone size, CDR3 protein, CDR3 DNA. D genes are given only for firm matches. Only some rows state a clone size, as once, few, many or a class for expanded clones.

J gene: TRBJ1-1; V gene: TRBV5-5; D gene: NA; clone size: once; CDR3 protein: CASSHPGAMNTEAFF; CDR3 DNA: TGTGCCAGCAGCCATCCGGGGGCTATGAACACTGAAGCTTTCTTT
J gene: TRBJ1-1; V gene: TRBV6-5; D gene: TRBD1; clone size: NA; CDR3 protein: CASIVAQGGLRAFF; CDR3 DNA: TGTGCCAGCATAGTCGCTCAGGGGGGACTGAGAGCTTTCTTT
J gene: TRBJ2-2; V gene: TRBV4-2; D gene: NA; clone size: NA; CDR3 protein: CASSRETTTGELFF; CDR3 DNA: TGTGCCAGCAGCCGAGAAACGACTACCGGGGAGCTGTTTTTT
J gene: TRBJ1-6; V gene: TRBV19; D gene: NA; clone size: few; CDR3 protein: CASSVTVNSPLHF; CDR3 DNA: TGTGCCAGTAGTGTGACAGTTAATTCACCCCTCCACTTT
J gene: TRBJ2-5; V gene: TRBV5-1; D gene: TRBD2; clone size: NA; CDR3 protein: CASSTSGGQETQYF; CDR3 DNA: TGCGCCTCCTCCACTAGCGGGGGGCAAGAGACCCAGTACTTC
J gene: TRBJ2-3; V gene: TRBV2; D gene: NA; clone size: NA; CDR3 protein: CASRTDSDTQYF; CDR3 DNA: TGTGCCAGCAGAACGGACAGTGATACGCAGTATTTT
J gene: TRBJ1-1; V gene: TRBV6-5; D gene: NA; clone size: NA; CDR3 protein: CASSYSIPGRNTEAFF; CDR3 DNA: TGTGCCAGCAGTTACTCGATACCGGGACGAAACACTGAAGCTTTCTTT
J gene: TRBJ1-4; V gene: TRBV30; D gene: NA; clone size: NA; CDR3 protein: CAWSGGSNEKLFF; CDR3 DNA: TGTGCCTGGAGTGGGGGGAGTAATGAAAAACTGTTTTTT
J gene: TRBJ1-2; V gene: TRBV9; D gene: NA; clone size: few; CDR3 protein: CASSVESGPNYGYTF; CDR3 DNA: TGTGCCAGCAGCGTAGAATCAGGGCCTAACTATGGCTACACCTTC
J gene: TRBJ1-6; V gene: TRBV7-2; D gene: NA; clone size: few; CDR3 protein: CASSQYSGSNSPLHF; CDR3 DNA: TGTGCCAGCAGCCAATATTCAGGGTCGAATTCACCCCTCCACTTT
J gene: TRBJ1-1; V gene: TRBV27; D gene: NA; clone size: NA; CDR3 protein: CASSLSRGGGRAEAFF; CDR3 DNA: TGTGCCAGCAGTTTATCCCGCGGGGGGGGCAGGGCTGAAGCTTTCTTT
J gene: TRBJ1-2; V gene: TRBV30; D gene: TRBD1; clone size: NA; CDR3 protein: CAWRDRGGFYGYTF; CDR3 DNA: TGTGCCTGGAGGGACAGGGGGGGTTTCTATGGCTACACCTTC
J gene: TRBJ2-1; V gene: TRBV5-4; D gene: TRBD1; clone size: NA; CDR3 protein: CASSFTGGSNEQFF; CDR3 DNA: TGTGCCAGCAGCTTCACAGGGGGCTCCAATGAGCAGTTCTTC
J gene: TRBJ2-1; V gene: TRBV5-4; D gene: TRBD2; clone size: NA; CDR3 protein: CASSNPGLAPNEQFF; CDR3 DNA: TGTGCCAGCAGCAACCCGGGACTAGCCCCCAATGAGCAGTTCTTC
J gene: TRBJ1-5; V gene: TRBV6-1; D gene: NA; clone size: NA; CDR3 protein: CASSDEGAISNQPQHF; CDR3 DNA: TGTGCCAGCAGTGACGAAGGGGCGATTAGCAATCAGCCCCAGCATTTT
J gene: TRBJ1-1; V gene: TRBV5-6; D gene: NA; clone size: NA; CDR3 protein: CASSALRAEAFF; CDR3 DNA: TGTGCCAGCAGCGCCCTGAGAGCTGAAGCTTTCTTT
J gene: TRBJ1-1; V gene: TRBV5-8; D gene: NA; clone size: NA; CDR3 protein: CASSLIGGEAFF; CDR3 DNA: TGTGCCAGCAGCTTAATAGGGGGAGAAGCTTTCTTT
J gene: TRBJ2-7; V gene: TRBV28; D gene: NA; clone size: NA; CDR3 protein: CASSFYHEQYF; CDR3 DNA: TGTGCCAGCAGTTTTTACCACGAGCAGTACTTC
J gene: TRBJ1-1; V gene: TRBV19; D gene: NA; clone size: NA; CDR3 protein: CASSFVGVSAFF; CDR3 DNA: TGTGCCAGTAGTTTTGTGGGAGTCAGCGCTTTCTTT
J gene: TRBJ1-1; V gene: TRBV5-4; D gene: TRBD1; clone size: NA; CDR3 protein: CASSLRTGASTEAFF; CDR3 DNA: TGTGCCAGCAGCCTCAGGACAGGGGCGAGCACTGAAGCTTTCTTT
J gene: TRBJ2-5; V gene: TRBV4-1; D gene: NA; clone size: once; CDR3 protein: CASSQVVGGAQETQYF; CDR3 DNA: TGCGCCAGCAGCCAAGTGGTTGGCGGGGCCCAAGAGACCCAGTACTTC
J gene: TRBJ1-5; V gene: TRBV5-5; D gene: TRBD1; clone size: once; CDR3 protein: CASSLSRGINQPQHF; CDR3 DNA: TGTGCCAGCAGCTTGTCCAGGGGGATCAATCAGCCCCAGCATTTT
J gene: TRBJ2-7; V gene: TRBV7-9; D gene: NA; clone size: NA; CDR3 protein: CASSPPGPSYEQYF; CDR3 DNA: TGTGCCAGCAGCCCCCCAGGACCCTCCTACGAGCAGTACTTC
J gene: TRBJ2-7; V gene: TRBV5-4; D gene: NA; clone size: NA; CDR3 protein: CASSLDGYEQYF; CDR3 DNA: TGTGCCAGCAGCTTGGACGGCTACGAGCAGTACTTC
J gene: TRBJ1-2; V gene: TRBV11-2; D gene: TRBD1; clone size: NA; CDR3 protein: CASSLGGQGGYTF; CDR3 DNA: TGTGCCAGCAGCTTGGGGGGACAGGGTGGCTACACCTTC
J gene: TRBJ2-7; V gene: TRBV5-1; D gene: NA; clone size: NA; CDR3 protein: CASSLEGDPYEQYF; CDR3 DNA: TGCGCCAGCAGCTTGGAAGGGGATCCGTACGAGCAGTACTTC
J gene: TRBJ1-2; V gene: TRBV7-9; D gene: NA; clone size: once; CDR3 protein: CASSFTGVGRVGGCTF; CDR3 DNA: TGTGCCAGCAGCTTCACGGGGGTCGGGAGGGTCGGTGGCTGCACCTTC
J gene: TRBJ2-1; V gene: TRBV7-9; D gene: NA; clone size: once; CDR3 protein: CASSAGLLGSYNEQFF; CDR3 DNA: TGTGCCAGCAGCGCAGGCCTTCTAGGGTCCTACAATGAGCAGTTCTTC
J gene: TRBJ2-3; V gene: TRBV5-8; D gene: NA; clone size: NA; CDR3 protein: CAKMENTQYF; CDR3 DNA: TGTGCCAAGATGGAGAATACGCAGTATTTT
J gene: TRBJ1-2; V gene: TRBV5-1; D gene: NA; clone size: once; CDR3 protein: CASSPEGGDYGYTF; CDR3 DNA: TGCGCCAGCAGCCCTGAGGGGGGAGACTATGGCTACACCTTC
J gene: TRBJ1-2; V gene: TRBV6-5; D gene: NA; clone size: NA; CDR3 protein: CATAQGNYGYTF; CDR3 DNA: TGTGCCACCGCACAGGGTAACTATGGCTACACCTTC
J gene: TRBJ2-3; V gene: TRBV7-9; D gene: NA; clone size: NA; CDR3 protein: CASSPLESTDTQYF; CDR3 DNA: TGTGCCAGCAGCCCACTAGAGTCTACAGATACGCAGTATTTT
J gene: TRBJ2-7; V gene: TRBV2; D gene: TRBD2; clone size: NA; CDR3 protein: CATQPLAGPYEQYF; CDR3 DNA: TGTGCCACCCAGCCCCTAGCGGGGCCCTACGAGCAGTACTTC
J gene: TRBJ1-4; V gene: TRBV7-6; D gene: NA; clone size: NA; CDR3 protein: CASSPSDRPPNEKLFF; CDR3 DNA: TGTGCCAGCAGCCCATCAGACAGGCCTCCTAATGAAAAACTGTTTTTT
J gene: TRBJ2-2; V gene: TRBV6-1; D gene: TRBD1; clone size: NA; CDR3 protein: CASNPTGRTTGELFF; CDR3 DNA: TGTGCCAGCAACCCGACAGGGAGAACCACCGGGGAGCTGTTTTTT
J gene: TRBJ1-1; V gene: TRBV5-8; D gene: TRBD1; clone size: NA; CDR3 protein: CASSHRGFWGGVSGTEAFF; CDR3 DNA: TGTGCCAGCAGCCACAGGGGCTTCTGGGGAGGTGTATCGGGAACTGAAGCTTTCTTT
J gene: TRBJ2-5; V gene: TRBV30; D gene: NA; clone size: NA; CDR3 protein: CAWSPGVPKTQYF; CDR3 DNA: TGTGCCTGGAGTCCCGGGGTTCCGAAGACCCAGTACTTC
J gene: TRBJ2-5; V gene: TRBV7-2; D gene: NA; clone size: NA; CDR3 protein: CASSLGRGIETQYF; CDR3 DNA: TGTGCCAGCAGCTTGGGCAGGGGAATAGAGACCCAGTACTTC
J gene: TRBJ1-1; V gene: TRBV7-9; D gene: NA; clone size: NA; CDR3 protein: CASSLGGRGTEAFF; CDR3 DNA: TGTGCCAGCAGCTTAGGGGGGAGAGGCACTGAAGCTTTCTTT
J gene: TRBJ2-1; V gene: TRBV7-2; D gene: TRBD2; clone size: NA; CDR3 protein: CASSLDTSGGLHQFF; CDR3 DNA: TGTGCCAGCAGCTTAGACACTAGCGGGGGGTTACATCAGTTCTTC
J gene: TRBJ1-2; V gene: TRBV19; D gene: NA; clone size: NA; CDR3 protein: CASSIFGRGNPYGYTF; CDR3 DNA: TGTGCCAGTAGTATTTTTGGACGGGGAAACCCCTATGGCTACACCTTC